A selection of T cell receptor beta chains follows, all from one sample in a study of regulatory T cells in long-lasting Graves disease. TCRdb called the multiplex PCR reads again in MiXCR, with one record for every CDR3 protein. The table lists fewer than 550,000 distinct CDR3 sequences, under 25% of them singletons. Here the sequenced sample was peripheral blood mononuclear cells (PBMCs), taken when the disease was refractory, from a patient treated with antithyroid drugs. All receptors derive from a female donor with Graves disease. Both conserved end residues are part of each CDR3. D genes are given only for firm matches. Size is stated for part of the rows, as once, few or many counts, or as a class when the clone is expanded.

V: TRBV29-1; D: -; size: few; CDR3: CSVDRWESGNEQFF
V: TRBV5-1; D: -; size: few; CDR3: CASRGSDHTDTQYF
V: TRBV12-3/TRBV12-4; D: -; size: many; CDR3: CASSLAGIQPQHF
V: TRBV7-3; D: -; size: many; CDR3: CASSLAGRTGEKLFF
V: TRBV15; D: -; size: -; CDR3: CATSSYASASTDTQYF
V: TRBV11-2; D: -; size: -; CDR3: CASSLGAESSYDQYF
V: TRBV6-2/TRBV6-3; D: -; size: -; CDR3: CASSYTAGENTEAFF
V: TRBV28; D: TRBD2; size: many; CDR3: CASSSLANSQETQYF
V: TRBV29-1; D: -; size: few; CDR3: CSVLTLGSEDTQYF
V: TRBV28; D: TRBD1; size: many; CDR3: CASTGGYTEAFF
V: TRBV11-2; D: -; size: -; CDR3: CASSSTVITDTQYF
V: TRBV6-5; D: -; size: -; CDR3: CASSSTGHSTDTQYF
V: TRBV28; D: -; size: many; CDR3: CASRTNQVYEQYF
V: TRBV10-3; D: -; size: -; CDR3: CAINQGLVDTEAFF
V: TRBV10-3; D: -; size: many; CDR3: CAISEEGRLETQYF
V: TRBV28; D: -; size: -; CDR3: CASSSGGRDYEQYF
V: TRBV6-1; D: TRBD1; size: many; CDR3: CASSPGTANEAFF
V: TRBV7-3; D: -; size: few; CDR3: CASSLTGAPEQGEAFF
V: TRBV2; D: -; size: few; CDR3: CASSDSSGVYNEQFF
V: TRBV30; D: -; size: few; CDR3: CAWSDGLSNQPQHF
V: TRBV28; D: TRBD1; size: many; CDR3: CASSRQGQGATGEQYF
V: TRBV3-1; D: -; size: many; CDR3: CASSHASYEQYF
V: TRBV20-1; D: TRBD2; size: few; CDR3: CSAQKSGGYSYEQYF
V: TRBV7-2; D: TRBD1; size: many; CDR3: CASSLGGQGVNTEAFF
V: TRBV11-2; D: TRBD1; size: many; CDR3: CASTLTGGVTEAFF
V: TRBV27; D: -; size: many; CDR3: CASSTTGSHQPQHF
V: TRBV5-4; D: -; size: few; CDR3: CASSHGLNQETQYF
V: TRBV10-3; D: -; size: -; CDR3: CAISSPKAGFYEQYF